This passage covers 20 T cell receptor beta chains from one sample sequenced in a study of regulatory T cells in long-lasting Graves disease. Time point in this sample: newly diagnosed GD, antithyroid drugs for less than 3 months. Extracted PBMC RNA gave rise to the TCR library. CDR3 regions were amplified by Arm-PCR using iRepertoire HTBI primers to build TCR beta libraries. TCRdb analysed the multiplex PCR reads with MiXCR anew, one entry per CDR3 protein. This table holds approximately 540,000 distinct CDR3 sequences, around 12% found once. These data are also associated with another study on T cells in Graves' hyperthyroidism and ophthalmopathy.

The specimen comprised peripheral blood mononuclear cells (PBMCs), sampled at new diagnosis, from a patient treated with antithyroid drugs. The receptors come from a woman younger than 45 with Graves disease.

This clonotype has a count of ten or more. This chain uses TRBV5-5 with TRBJ1-2, with 8 bases aligning to TRBD1. Germline V gene sequence: CDR1 SGHKS, CDR2 YYEKEE (reference sequence). Unmatched junction bases numbered 7, after V lost 2 bases and J lost 4 bases. This CDR3 region has 15 residues. The CDR3, as DNA: TGTGCCAGCAGCTTCCCAGGACAGGGCGTCTATGGCTACACCTTC. Residues: CASSFPGQGVYGYTF. The full variable domain, rest sourced from reference TRBV5-5 and TRBJ1-2, is DAGVTQSPTHLIKTRGQQVTLRCSPISGHKSVSWYQQVLGQGPQFIFQYYEKEERGRGNFPDRFSARQFPNYSSELNVNALLLGDSALYLCASSFPGQGVYGYTFGSGTRLTVV.

There are many counts of this clonotype. V usage is TRBV7-9 and J usage is TRBJ2-5; 9 nucleotides line up with TRBD1. Germline V gene sequence: CDR1 SEHNR, CDR2 FQNEAQ (reference sequence). J was trimmed by 0 bases and V by 7 bases; bases with no gene match: 9. The CDR3 contains 16 residues. CDR3 sequence: CASKPGTGSYQETQYF. DNA for the CDR3: TGTGCCAGCAAACCCGGGACAGGGTCGTACCAAGAGACCCAGTACTTC.

The chain carries TRBV11-2 and TRBJ1-1; a weak D match, TRBD1 (6 bases). Trimming removed 4 bases at V and 1 base at J, with 16 bases between. The germline gives CDR1 SGHAT, CDR2 FQNNGV. The CDR3 contains 16 residues. CDR3 loop: CASSSAGVPSNTEAFF. CDR3 DNA: TGTGCCAGCAGCTCTGCAGGGGTCCCTTCGAACACTGAAGCTTTCTTT.

This clonotype was recorded many times. This CDR3 reads CSVEDVGLNEQFF. The CDR3, as DNA: TGCAGCGTTGAAGATGTGGGCCTCAATGAGCAGTTCTTC. The rearrangement joins TRBV29-1 to TRBJ2-1; no firm D call. The germline V gene encodes CDR1 SQVTM and CDR2 ANQGSEA. V shed 0 bases and J shed 6 bases, with 9 bases lying between them. The CDR3 extends over 13 amino acids.

This clonotype occurred many times. CDR3 nucleotide sequence: TGTGCCAGCAGCTCTCAACCACCCCGGACAGGGAATGAGCAGTTCTTC. Amino acids: CASSSQPPRTGNEQFF. The rearrangement links TRBV11-2 to TRBJ2-1; TRBD1 aligns across 8 bases. V was clipped by 4 bases and J by 7 bases; unmatched bases: 12. The CDR3 contains 16 residues. Germline V gives CDR1 SGHAT, CDR2 FQNNGV.

The sample holds many counts of this clonotype. This chain joins TRBV2 and TRBJ1-6; D uncertain. CDR1 is SNHLY, CDR2 FYNNEI, per germline. The CDR3 spans 16 residues. The germline V and J ends were trimmed by 6 bases and 0 bases, with 12 bases remaining between them. The CDR3, as DNA: TGTGCCAGCAGCGCCGCGGCCAGCTCCTATAATTCACCCCTCCACTTT. It specifies CASSAAASSYNSPLHF.

This clonotype has only a few counts. This chain connects TRBV20-1 to TRBJ2-7; TRBD1 matches 7 bases. Trimming removed 5 bases from V and 0 bases from J; junction bases left unmatched: 4. This CDR3 has 13 amino acids. CDR1 is DFQATT and CDR2 is SNEGSKA in the germline V gene (reference sequence). The CDR3 loop is CSAYRGSSYEQYF. The CDR3 nucleotides read TGCAGTGCTTACAGGGGAAGCTCCTACGAGCAGTACTTC.

The V and J genes are TRBV7-9 and TRBJ2-1, with 9 bases that match TRBD2. The trim removed 7 bases at V and 7 bases at J, leaving 8 bases unmatched. The CDR3 spans 14 residues. Germline CDR1 SEHNR, CDR2 FQNEAQ (reference sequence). This CDR3 reads CASTLWTSENEQFF. The CDR3 DNA sequence: TGTGCCAGCACCCTATGGACTAGCGAGAATGAGCAGTTCTTC.

This clonotype was observed a few times. The V and J genes are TRBV4-2 and TRBJ2-1; a weak D match, TRBD2 (6 bases). Germline V CDR1 and CDR2: LGHNA, YNFKEQ. The CDR3 has 17 amino acids. Trimming cost V 0 bases and J 0 bases, with 12 bases left between them. CDR3 sequence: CASSQDLYGSSYNEQFF. The CDR3 coding sequence is TGTGCCAGCAGCCAAGATCTCTACGGGAGCTCCTACAATGAGCAGTTCTTC.

The V gene is TRBV27, the J gene TRBJ1-1; a weak D match, TRBD1 (6 bases). This CDR3 is built from 16 residues. V shed 5 bases and J shed 0 bases, with 16 bases lying between them. Germline V gene sequence: CDR1 MNHEY, CDR2 SMNVEV (reference sequence). The CDR3 region has the DNA TGTGCCAGCAGTCCAGGGGCAGGGTTAGTGAACACTGAAGCTTTCTTT. This codes for CASSPGAGLVNTEAFF.

The chain combines TRBV7-9 with TRBJ2-7; D may be TRBD2 (5 bases). The germline V and J ends were trimmed by 4 bases and 7 bases, with 11 bases remaining between them. The CDR3 loop spans 12 amino acids. Germline CDR1 reads SEHNR; CDR2 reads FQNEAQ (reference sequence). CDR3 DNA: TGTGCCAGCAGCTCCGGCGAGGGTGAGCAGTACTTC. It is translated as CASSSGEGEQYF.

This clonotype occurred a few times. This chain links TRBV6-2 or TRBV6-3 with TRBJ1-3; D gene unclear. Trimming shortened V by 8 bases and J by 0 bases, and 11 bases separated the two germline ends. The germline CDR1 and CDR2 sequences are MNHEY and SVGEGT. The CDR3 is 14 residues long. The CDR3 is CASGSALSGNTIYF. In nucleotides, the CDR3 is TGTGCCAGCGGCTCTGCCCTCTCTGGAAACACCATATATTTT.

This clonotype was picked up many times. The chain combines TRBV11-2 with TRBJ2-1; D is unresolved. From germline, CDR1 is SGHAT and CDR2 FQNNGV. V shed 5 bases and J shed 9 bases, with 14 bases lying between them. The CDR3 loop spans 13 amino acids. The CDR3 DNA sequence: TGTGCCAGCAGCCTACAAGTCTACGGTGAGCAGTTCTTC. It codes for CASSLQVYGEQFF.

The table lists this clonotype with a few counts. This rearrangement joins TRBV24-1 to TRBJ2-2; TRBD2 might be the D (5 bases). The CDR3 has 13 residues. Germline CDR1 reads KGHDR; CDR2 reads SFDVKD. Trimming left V 9 bases short and J 1 base short, with 8 bases between. CDR3 sequence reads: CATLEGNTGELFF. CDR3 nucleotide sequence: TGTGCCACCTTAGAGGGGAACACCGGGGAGCTGTTTTTT.

This clonotype was observed many times. The V gene is TRBV7-2, the J gene TRBJ2-2; D may be TRBD2 (6 bases). The CDR3 sequence is 19 residues long. V gave up 2 bases and J gave up 2 bases, with 21 bases separating them. Looked up from germline, CDR1 is SGHTA and CDR2 is FQGNSA. CDR3 region: CASSLSPLGIAVNTGELFF. CDR3 sequence (DNA): TGTGCCAGCAGCTTAAGCCCGCTGGGTATAGCGGTAAACACCGGGGAGCTGTTTTTT.

There are a few counts of this clonotype. In nucleotides, the CDR3 is TGTGCCAGCAGTGAACATAGGGAGGGCACTGAAGCTTTCTTT. As protein: CASSEHREGTEAFF. This chain uses TRBV6-2 or TRBV6-3 with TRBJ1-1; no reliable D call. The germline gives CDR1 MNHEY, CDR2 SVGEGT. V was cut by 5 bases and J by 4 bases, with 14 bases left in between. This CDR3 comprises 14 residues.

This clonotype was seen ten or more times. The chain is built from TRBV30 and TRBJ2-1; D gene unclear. V lost 1 base, J lost 9 bases, and 10 bases lay in between. Germline CDR1 is GTSNPN and CDR2 is SVGIG (reference sequence). The CDR3 length is 12 residues. CDR3 sequence: CAWSAGPIEQFF. CDR3 DNA sequence: TGTGCCTGGAGTGCAGGACCCATTGAGCAGTTCTTC.

This chain uses TRBV4-3 with TRBJ2-1; 11 bases agree with TRBD2. The CDR3 covers 16 residues. The V and J ends lost 3 bases and 10 bases, in that order; junction bases with no gene match: 11. Germline lookup yields CDR1 LGHNA and CDR2 YSLEER. The DNA for the CDR3 is TGCGCCAGCAGCCAGGGGGGTAGCGGGAGGGCCAGGGAGCAGTTCTTC. It yields the protein CASSQGGSGRAREQFF.

Many counts were recorded for this clonotype. This chain uses TRBV2 with TRBJ1-1; tentatively, D is TRBD1 (5 bases). Trimming cost V 4 bases and J 7 bases, with 13 bases left between them. Per germline, CDR1 SNHLY and CDR2 FYNNEI. The CDR3 extends over 13 amino acids. CDR3 in DNA: TGTGCCAGCAGTGGTCAGGGCAACGATGAAGCTTTCTTT. Residues: CASSGQGNDEAFF.

This clonotype was detected many times. The chain links TRBV25-1 to TRBJ2-1; D is ambiguous. CDR3 length: 12 residues. Looked up from germline, CDR1 is MGHDK and CDR2 is SYGVNS. V lost 10 bases to trimming and J lost 2 bases, with 9 bases between them. The CDR3 nucleotides are TGTGCCATTGAAACCCCCTACAATGAGCAGTTCTTC. This gives the protein CAIETPYNEQFF.